The rows below give T cell receptor beta chains drawn from one sample of a study of cytomegalovirus exposure and HLA in healthy donors. TCRdb keeps only in-frame clones here, not all; method: immunoSEQ multiplex PCR. This table holds approximately 160,000 clones, over 60% found once. Sequencing was carried out using PBMCs. The source of these receptors is a woman under 40 in good health and CMV-seronegative. Each CDR3 is given with its conserved first and last residue. A D gene is named only where the DNA matches it firmly. The listing skips clone size in some rows; elsewhere it reads once, few, many or a size class.

length: 13
D: NA
J: TRBJ1-2
V: TRBV28
size: NA
DNA: TGTGCCAGCAGTACCCAGTTCATCTATGGCTACACCTTC
CDR3: CASSTQFIYGYTF

length: 17
D: NA
J: TRBJ1-2
V: TRBV25-1
size: few
DNA: TGTGCCAGCAGTGAATTAAGATGGGGCCTAGTTCGGAGTGGCTACACCTTC
CDR3: CASSELRWGLVRSGYTF

length: 16
D: TRBD2
J: TRBJ2-1
V: TRBV5-1
size: NA
DNA: TGCGCCAGCAGCTTGGTAGCGGGAGGGATCTACAATGAGCAGTTCTTC
CDR3: CASSLVAGGIYNEQFF

length: 15
D: TRBD1
J: TRBJ1-6
V: TRBV5-1
size: NA
DNA: TGCGCCAGCAGCTCCGGACAGGGTTCGAATTCACCCCTCCACTTT
CDR3: CASSSGQGSNSPLHF

length: 17
D: TRBD1
J: TRBJ1-3
V: TRBV7-9
size: NA
DNA: TGTGCCAGTAGCTTAGTGAACAGGGGGCGATCTGGAAACACCATATATTTT
CDR3: CASSLVNRGRSGNTIYF

length: 12
D: NA
J: TRBJ2-1
V: TRBV11-2
size: NA
DNA: TGTGCCAGCAGCTTTTTTTATTATGAGCAGTTCTTC
CDR3: CASSFFYYEQFF

length: 15
D: TRBD1
J: TRBJ1-4
V: TRBV5-1
size: few
DNA: TGCGCCAGCAGCTGGGACAGGGTAAATAATGAAAAACTGTTTTTT
CDR3: CASSWDRVNNEKLFF

length: 13
D: NA
J: TRBJ2-1
V: TRBV4-3
size: few
DNA: TGCGCCAGCAGCCAAGAAGGCGGCAATGAGCAGTTCTTC
CDR3: CASSQEGGNEQFF

length: 14
D: TRBD2
J: TRBJ2-7
V: TRBV13
size: NA
DNA: TGTGCCAGCAGCCCCGGGACTAGCGGCTACGAGCAGTACTTC
CDR3: CASSPGTSGYEQYF

length: 15
D: TRBD1
J: TRBJ1-2
V: TRBV25-1
size: NA
DNA: TGTGCCAGCAGTGACAGGGGGGTGGGTAACTATGGCTACACCTTC
CDR3: CASSDRGVGNYGYTF